A single sample gave rise to the 25 T cell receptor beta chains below, sequenced in a study of tumor-infiltrating lymphocytes in oesophageal squamous cell carcinoma. TCRdb processed the PCR reads anew with MiXCR; each CDR3 protein has one entry. This table holds some 16,000 distinct CDR3 sequences, around 40% found once. The sample comprised normal esophageal tissue next to the tumor. These receptors originate from a female donor with esophageal squamous cell carcinoma.

As concerns this clonotype: Mismatch with germline at one junction end may stem from a read error. The V call is TRBV24-1, the J call TRBJ2-5, with 10 bases aligning to TRBD1. The J call may not be correct, given that the DNA end is closer to TRBJ2-3. CDR1 and CDR2 (germline): KGHDR, SFDVKD. The CDR3 covers 16 residues. DNA of the CDR3: TGTGCCACCAGTGATCCGGGACAGGGGTCCGCAGATAAGCAGTATTTT. Translated: CATSDPGQGSADKQYF.

V gene TRBV7-3 combines with J gene TRBJ2-4; 9 positions agree with TRBD2. Germline V gives CDR1 SGHTA, CDR2 FQGTGA. The CDR3 is 16 amino acids. The J segment lost 13 bases and the V segment lost 1 base, leaving 14 bases of the junction unmatched. CDR3 nucleotides: TGTGCCAGCAGCTTAATACCAGCGGGAGGTTACAATGAGCAGTACTTC. This codes for CASSLIPAGGYNEQYF.

This chain connects TRBV6-1 to TRBJ2-6; D remains unclear. Between the trimmed V and J ends, which lost 8 bases and 5 bases, there was a span of 4 bases. The CDR3 consists of 11 residues. Per the germline V gene, CDR1 is MNHNS and CDR2 is SASEGT. Written as DNA, the CDR3 is TGTGCCAGCCTGAGGGCCAACGTCCTGACTTTC. Its protein product is CASLRANVLTF.

This clonotype was counted ten times or more. The chain has TRBV6-1 and TRBJ2-4; 8 bases align to TRBD1. V dropped 4 bases and J dropped 4; count of bases not matched to a gene: 6. In germline, CDR1 is MNHNS, CDR2 SASEGT. CDR3 length equals 15 residues. The DNA for the CDR3 is TGTGCCAGCAGTGGCATCGACAGGGGAAAAAACATTCAGTACTTC. Translated: CASSGIDRGKNIQYF.

The V and J genes are TRBV18 and TRBJ2-3; 7 positions agree with TRBD1. CDR3 length: 15 amino acids. CDR1 is KGHSH and CDR2 is LQKENI in the germline V gene. V lost 1 base to trimming and J lost 1 base; unmatched junction nucleotides: 2. This CDR3 is CASSPRQGGTDTQYF. The CDR3 DNA is TGTGCCAGCTCACCACGGCAGGGGGGCACAGATACGCAGTATTTT.

As to this clonotype: The CDR3 ends on some other residue instead of the conserved phenylalanine or tryptophan, so this is likely a read error. The limits of the CDR3 on the DNA are not certain, so only TCRdb's listed CDR3 is given. The chain employs TRBV7-2 and TRBJ2-1; the D segment call TRBD1 is taken from the table without a DNA check. The CDR3 contains 16 residues when both ends are counted. CDR1 and CDR2 (germline): SGHTA, FQGNSA. The CDR3 here is CASSLGTDRNIQYFGS.

This clonotype was seen ten or more times. The CDR3 region is CASSLAGGNQPQHF. CDR3 coding DNA: TGTGCCAGCAGCTTGGCGGGGGGCAATCAGCCCCAGCATTTT. V gene TRBV5-4 combines with J gene TRBJ1-5, with D possibly matching TRBD1 (5 bases). The CDR3 loop spans 14 amino acids. In germline, CDR1 is SGHNT, CDR2 YYREEE (reference sequence). V lost 0 bases to trimming and J lost 2 bases, with 6 bases between them.

In its sample, this clonotype was seen many times. The DNA is left out, because the CDR3 cannot be placed on it with certainty; the CDR3 is given as TCRdb lists it. The V and J genes are TRBV7-5 and TRBJ1-2. TRBV7-5 is assigned pseudogene status. The CDR3 adds up to 17 amino acids, both ends counted. The CDR3: CISVPEPPTPRDYGYTF.

The rearrangement links TRBV28 to TRBJ2-4, with D tentatively TRBD1 (6 bases). The DNA end favors TRBJ2-7, so the J call may be wrong. Germline lookup yields CDR1 MDHEN and CDR2 SYDVKM. The CDR3 extends over 15 amino acids. The CDR3 spells CASSLWGAGSYEQYF. CDR3 coding DNA: TGTGCCAGCAGTTTATGGGGGGCCGGCTCCTACGAGCAGTACTTC.

By sample share, this clonotype is medium-sized. The chain combines TRBV7-2 with TRBJ2-3; D perhaps matches TRBD2 (5 bases). V was cut by 5 bases and J by 1 base, with 16 bases left in between. The CDR3 length is 16 residues. Germline CDR1 SGHTA, CDR2 FQGNSA. The DNA for the CDR3 is TGTGCCAGCAGCCAATCGCCGGGAAGTGGCACAGATACGCAGTATTTT. It specifies CASSQSPGSGTDTQYF.

This clonotype has only a few counts. The chain has TRBV7-2 and TRBJ2-5; 15 bases fit TRBD2. The end of the DNA fits TRBJ2-1 better, so the J call may be wrong. The CDR3 contains 18 residues. Per germline, CDR1 SGHTA and CDR2 FQGNSA. The CDR3 DNA follows: TGTGCCAGCAGCCCCCGGACTAGCGGGGGGGCAAGAGGCAATGAGCAGTTCTTC. Amino acid sequence: CASSPRTSGGARGNEQFF.

The chain couples TRBV30 to TRBJ1-1; D is perhaps TRBD1 (5 bases). The CDR3 is 12 amino acids. The germline V gene encodes CDR1 GTSNPN and CDR2 SVGIG (reference sequence). V lost 4 bases to trimming and J lost 4 bases, with 10 bases between them. CDR3 loop: CAWKRGTTEAFF. CDR3 coding DNA: TGTGCCTGGAAGCGGGGGACCACTGAAGCTTTCTTT.

Notes on this clonotype: A single base separates this from a much larger clone, so it may be a read error. This rearrangement joins TRBV6-1 to TRBJ2-5, with TRBD2 as a possible D gene (5 bases). The DNA end is a closer match to TRBJ2-1, so the J assignment may be wrong. This CDR3 has 13 amino acids. The germline CDR1 and CDR2 sequences are MNHNS and SASEGT. In DNA, the CDR3 is TGTGCCAGCAGTTACGGGGTCGACAATGAGCAGTTCTTC. Translating it yields CASSYGVDNEQFF.

V and J are TRBV10-2 and TRBJ2-3; tentatively, D is TRBD1 (6 bases). Between the trimmed V and J ends, which lost 3 bases and 6 bases, there was a span of 19 bases. The CDR3 loop spans 16 amino acids. Germline CDR1 and CDR2: WSHSY and SAAADI. The CDR3 sequence is CASSERAGESSDTQYF. CDR3 in DNA: TGCGCCAGCAGTGAAAGAGCAGGGGAGTCCTCGGATACGCAGTATTTT.

A note on this clonotype: No conserved phenylalanine or tryptophan is present at the end of the CDR3, so a read error is the likely explanation. No DNA is shown, since the ends of the CDR3 on it are uncertain; the CDR3 is the one TCRdb lists. The chain is built from TRBV6-1 and TRBJ2-7. Ends included, the CDR3 has 16 residues. Per the germline V gene, CDR1 is MNHNS and CDR2 is SASEGT. Here the CDR3 reads CASSEALGPHEQFFGS.

The rearrangement joins TRBV12-3 or TRBV12-4 to TRBJ2-6; the match to TRBD1 covers 7 bases. The tail of the sequence fits TRBJ2-1 better, so the J call may be wrong. The CDR3 length is 15 residues. The DNA of the CDR3 is TGTGCCAGCAGCCCACCTCCGGGACAGCACAATGAGCAGTTCTTC. Translating gives CASSPPPGQHNEQFF.

The V gene is TRBV27, the J gene TRBJ2-4; weak D call: TRBD1 (5 bases). CDR1 is MNHEY and CDR2 is SMNVEV in the germline V gene (reference sequence). The V gene lost 2 bases and the J gene lost 7 bases, with 12 bases spanning the gap. This CDR3 comprises 14 residues. The CDR3 region has the DNA TGTGCCAGCAGTTTACAGGGATCTGGGAACATTCAGTACTTC. It is translated as CASSLQGSGNIQYF.

This clonotype was observed a handful of times. The conserved phenylalanine or tryptophan normally closing the CDR3 is absent here, so this likely arose from a read error. Because the CDR3's place on the DNA is in doubt, the DNA is left out and the CDR3 is given as listed by TCRdb. The chain has TRBV12-3 or TRBV12-4 and TRBJ2-7; TRBD2, the table's D call, was not compared with the DNA. Ends included, the CDR3 has 17 residues. CDR3 sequence: CASSSGTSGDNEQFFGS.

This clonotype was counted only a few times. The chain is built from TRBV7-2 and TRBJ2-1; no reliable D call. Germline lookup yields CDR1 SGHTA and CDR2 FQGNSA. Trimming pared 1 base from V and 9 bases from J, leaving 10 bases between. There are 13 residues in the CDR3. The CDR3 region has the DNA TGTGCCAGCAGCTTAGGGTCCTGGGTTGAGCAGTTCTTC. Translated: CASSLGSWVEQFF.

This clonotype has at least ten counts. Possible read error: a much larger clone is one base away. The V call is TRBV11-2, the J call TRBJ2-1, with D possibly TRBD2 on 6 matching bases. CDR1 is SGHAT and CDR2 is FQNNGV in the germline V gene. This CDR3 is 14 amino acids long. V was clipped by 0 bases and J by 10 bases, with 13 bases between them. The chain's CDR3 is CASSLEAGTFEQFF. The CDR3 DNA sequence: TGTGCCAGCAGCTTAGAGGCGGGGACGTTCGAGCAGTTCTTC.

V and J are TRBV11-3 and TRBJ2-1; D possibly matches TRBD1 or TRBD2 (6 bases each). The closer fit of TRBJ2-7 to the DNA end suggests the J call may be wrong. The CDR3 sequence is 14 residues long. CDR1 is SGHNT, CDR2 YENEEA, per germline. CDR3 protein: CASSLAERGDEQYF. The CDR3 DNA is TGTGCCAGCAGCTTAGCAGAGAGGGGGGACGAGCAGTACTTC.

This chain connects TRBV30 to TRBJ1-6; D gene unclear. The CDR3 length is 14 residues. Germline loops: CDR1 GTSNPN, CDR2 SVGIG (reference sequence). Deletions cut 1 base from V and 5 bases from J, with 9 bases between. This CDR3 reads CAWSGASDNSPLHF. For the CDR3, the DNA is TGTGCCTGGAGTGGGGCGTCCGATAATTCACCCCTCCACTTT.

The gene calls are TRBV7-6 and TRBJ2-2; no definite D call. The CDR3 extends over 12 amino acids. CDR1 and CDR2 from the germline V gene are SGHVS and FNYEAQ. Trimming took 10 bases from V and 6 from J, leaving 12 bases between them. The CDR3 DNA reads as TGTGCCATACAGAAGGTAGCCGGGGAGCTGTTTTTT. Its protein is CAIQKVAGELFF. Together with reference TRBV7-6 and TRBJ2-2, the CDR3 gives the full variable domain: GAGVSQSPRYKVTKRGQDVALRCDPISGHVSLYWYRQALGQGPEFLTYFNYEAQQDKSGLPNDRFSAERPEGSISTLTIQRTEQRDSAMYRCAIQKVAGELFFGEGSRLTVL.

This clonotype rates as medium-sized (0.01 to 0.1%). This sequence joins TRBV7-9 and TRBJ2-7, with no clear D. This CDR3 spans 11 amino acids. V was cut by 6 bases and J by 3 bases, with 6 bases left in between. The germline gives CDR1 SEHNR, CDR2 FQNEAQ (reference sequence). This CDR3 is CASSSYYEQYF. The CDR3 coding sequence is TGTGCCAGCAGTTCCTACTACGAGCAGTACTTC. The full variable domain, rest sourced from reference TRBV7-9 and TRBJ2-7, is DTGVSQNPRHKITKRGQNVTFRCDPISEHNRLYWYRQTLGQGPEFLTYFQNEAQLEKSRLLSDRFSAERPKGSFSTLEIQRTEQGDSAMYLCASSSYYEQYFGPGTRLTVT.

Within the sample, this clonotype is medium-sized (0.01 to 0.1%). The V gene is TRBV27, the J gene TRBJ1-2; TRBD1 matches at 9 bases. Germline CDR1 is MNHEY and CDR2 is SMNVEV (reference sequence). This CDR3 spans 13 amino acids. J lost 7 bases, V lost 6 bases, and 6 bases had no gene match. The chain's CDR3 is CASRRQGVFGYTF. CDR3 nucleotide sequence: TGTGCCAGCAGACGACAGGGGGTATTTGGCTACACCTTC.